The 24 T cell receptor beta chains presented below share a single source sample, sequenced in a study of glioma-infiltrating T cells after dendritic cell vaccination. Sequencing was performed with immunoSEQ multiplex PCR; in TCRdb, only in-frame clones are kept and a portion is missing. This table holds over 90,000 clones, more than 70% found once. Here the sequenced sample was blood, taken before dendritic cell vaccination. The receptors come from a human donor with glioblastoma.

The rearrangement uses TRBV7-2 and TRBJ2-7, with D perhaps matching TRBD1 (6 bases). The V end lost 5 bases, the J end lost 0 bases, and 17 bases lay between the germline ends. This CDR3 contains 16 residues. Germline values: CDR1 SGHTA, CDR2 FQGNSA. The CDR3 DNA reads as TGTGCCAGCAGCGGGGACCGGGACACGAGCTCCTACGAGCAGTACTTC. It is translated as CASSGDRDTSSYEQYF.

This clone occurred a few times. The rearrangement links TRBV2 to TRBJ2-7; the D gene is possibly TRBD1 (5 bases). Germline loops: CDR1 SNHLY, CDR2 FYNNEI. Trimming removed 2 bases from V and 2 bases from J, with 7 bases in between. The length of the CDR3 is 13 residues. The CDR3 loop is CASSEQGAYEQYF. The DNA for the CDR3 is TGTGCCAGCAGTGAACAAGGGGCCTACGAGCAGTACTTC.

This chain connects TRBV5-1 to TRBJ2-3; D unresolved. Germline V gives CDR1 SGHRS, CDR2 YFSETQ. V was clipped by 4 bases and J by 2 bases, with 5 bases between them. The CDR3 consists of 12 residues. The CDR3 DNA reads as TGCGCCAGCAGCCTTAACACAGATACGCAGTATTTT. Protein: CASSLNTDTQYF.

The chain employs TRBV5-6 and TRBJ2-7; tentatively, D is TRBD2 (7 bases). The CDR3 has 18 residues. Germline V gives CDR1 SGHDT, CDR2 YYEEEE. Trimming removed 0 bases at V and 2 bases at J, with 21 bases between. This CDR3 reads CASSLGVLAGEGAYEQYF. The CDR3 DNA is TGTGCCAGCAGCTTGGGGGTCCTCGCGGGGGAGGGGGCCTACGAGCAGTACTTC.

The chain employs TRBV6-1 and TRBJ2-3, with 10 bases that match TRBD2. This CDR3 region has 15 residues. Germline V gene sequence: CDR1 MNHNS, CDR2 SASEGT. The J segment lost 4 bases and the V segment lost 2 bases, leaving 3 bases of the junction unmatched. CDR3 in amino acids: CASSEKSGGADTQYF. CDR3 nucleotides: TGTGCCAGCAGTGAAAAAAGCGGGGGGGCAGATACGCAGTATTTT.

This chain links TRBV7-9 with TRBJ1-1; 8 bases map to TRBD1. Looked up from germline, CDR1 is SEHNR and CDR2 is FQNEAQ (reference sequence). J was trimmed by 5 bases and V by 3 bases; bases with no gene match: 5. This CDR3 contains 14 residues. In DNA, the CDR3 is TGTGCCAGCAGCTTCCAGGGGGCGAGGACTGAAGCTTTCTTT. It specifies CASSFQGARTEAFF.

This clone is a singleton in its sample. V gene TRBV5-1 combines with J gene TRBJ1-1; D remains ambiguous. V lost 6 bases and J 0 bases, leaving 9 bases between the germline ends. The CDR3 consists of 13 residues. Looked up from germline, CDR1 is SGHRS and CDR2 is YFSETQ. CDR3 region: CASTREMNTEAFF. The CDR3 nucleotides read TGCGCCAGCACGAGGGAGATGAACACTGAAGCTTTCTTT.

In this sample, this clone turned up many times. The gene calls are TRBV2 and TRBJ2-7; TRBD2 is a possible D gene (5 bases). CDR3 length equals 14 residues. Germline V lookup: CDR1 SNHLY, CDR2 FYNNEI. The V end was cut by 5 bases, the J end by 9 bases, with 20 bases between. The CDR3 nucleotides read TGTGCCAGCAGTTCACGGACTGTCCCGGAAGGGCAGTACTTC. Translated, it gives CASSSRTVPEGQYF.

The rearrangement links TRBV7-9 to TRBJ2-6; unclear D gene. Looked up from germline, CDR1 is SEHNR and CDR2 is FQNEAQ (reference sequence). Between the trimmed V and J ends, which lost 11 bases and 1 base, there was a span of 18 bases. The CDR3 spans 16 residues. The chain's CDR3 is CAGRRTERSGANVLTF. CDR3 sequence (DNA): TGTGCCGGCCGACGAACGGAGAGATCTGGGGCCAACGTCCTGACTTTC.

The chain has TRBV7-6 and TRBJ2-2, with 10 nucleotides matching TRBD2. V gave up 5 bases and J gave up 4 bases; unmatched junction bases: 13. Per the germline V gene, CDR1 is SGHVS and CDR2 is FNYEAQ. The CDR3 has 18 amino acids. DNA of the CDR3: TGTGCCAGCAGCCCCGGACTAGCGGCCTCCGGACCCACCGGGGAGCTGTTTTTT. This codes for CASSPGLAASGPTGELFF.

The chain uses TRBV7-2 and TRBJ2-3, with D perhaps matching TRBD2 (5 bases). The CDR3 runs to 14 residues. V lost 0 bases to trimming and J lost 5 bases, with 9 bases between them. Germline CDR1 reads SGHTA; CDR2 reads FQGNSA. The CDR3 sequence is CASSLATGRDTQYF. The CDR3 DNA sequence: TGTGCCAGCAGCTTAGCTACGGGGAGAGATACGCAGTATTTT. Variable domain in full (rest from reference TRBV7-2 and TRBJ2-3): GAGVSQSPSNKVTEKGKDVELRCDPISGHTALYWYRQSLGQGLEFLIYFQGNSAPDKSGLPSDRFSAERTGGSVSTLTIQRTQQEDSAVYLCASSLATGRDTQYFGPGTRLTVL.

The V and J genes are TRBV5-6 and TRBJ2-5; D may be TRBD1 (6 bases). The CDR3 consists of 15 residues. The V end was cut by 0 bases, the J end by 4 bases, with 13 bases between. Germline V gives CDR1 SGHDT, CDR2 YYEEEE. CDR3 nucleotide sequence: TGTGCCAGCAGCTTGGTACAGGGCCTTGGAGAGACCCAGTACTTC. Its protein is CASSLVQGLGETQYF. The entire variable domain, with the rest obtained from reference TRBV5-6 and TRBJ2-5, is as follows: DAGVTQSPTHLIKTRGQQVTLRCSPKSGHDTVSWYQQALGQGPQFIFQYYEEEERQRGNFPDRFSGHQFPNYSSELNVNALLLGDSALYLCASSLVQGLGETQYFGPGTRLLVL.

The rearrangement uses TRBV29-1 and TRBJ2-5, with TRBD2 matching over 7 bases. The CDR3 extends over 13 amino acids. V gave up 7 bases and J gave up 7 bases; unmatched junction bases: 12. In germline, CDR1 is SQVTM, CDR2 ANQGSEA. CDR3 sequence (DNA): TGCAGCGCCCCTTTCCGGGGGGTCAGGACCCAGTACTTC. Translated, it gives CSAPFRGVRTQYF.

This clone was counted once. This rearrangement joins TRBV5-1 to TRBJ1-4; D possibly corresponds to TRBD1 (5 bases). V dropped 1 base and J dropped 4 bases, with 8 bases sitting between them. The CDR3 runs to 14 residues. CDR1 is SGHRS and CDR2 is YFSETQ in the germline V gene. The CDR3 protein is CASSLPGHNEKLFF. The CDR3 DNA sequence: TGCGCCAGCAGCTTGCCAGGGCATAATGAAAAACTGTTTTTT. Full variable domain (remainder filled in from reference TRBV5-1 and TRBJ1-4): KAGVTQTPRYLIKTRGQQVTLSCSPISGHRSVSWYQQTPGQGLQFLFEYFSETQRNKGNFPGRFSGRQFSNSRSEMNVSTLELGDSALYLCASSLPGHNEKLFFGSGTQLSVL.

The chain employs TRBV5-6 and TRBJ2-7; TRBD1 agrees at 9 bases. The J segment lost 7 bases and the V segment lost 4 bases, leaving 9 bases of the junction unmatched. The CDR3 length is 14 residues. Germline V gives CDR1 SGHDT, CDR2 YYEEEE. As DNA, the CDR3 is TGTGCCAGCAGCGTGAACAGGGGGCGGGGGGAGCAGTACTTC. Encoded protein: CASSVNRGRGEQYF.

The chain carries TRBV7-6 and TRBJ1-2; D is unresolved. CDR3 length: 12 residues. V was clipped by 1 base and J by 4 bases, with 4 bases between them. Germline CDR1 SGHVS, CDR2 FNYEAQ. CDR3 amino acids: CASSLGGYGYTF. CDR3 DNA sequence: TGTGCCAGCAGCTTAGGAGGCTATGGCTACACCTTC.

In its sample, this clone was seen a few times. The CDR3 DNA is TGTGCCAGCAGCACCCGACAGGGTATATTGGGTGAGCAGTTCTTC. Translated: CASSTRQGILGEQFF. The V and J genes are TRBV7-2 and TRBJ2-1, with TRBD1 matching 7 bases. CDR3 length: 15 amino acids. Per the germline V gene, CDR1 is SGHTA and CDR2 is FQGNSA. V was pared by 5 bases and J by 9 bases, with 13 bases of the junction left unmatched.

The chain joins TRBV7-2 to TRBJ1-2; the D is unclear. Looked up from germline, CDR1 is SGHTA and CDR2 is FQGNSA. This CDR3 comprises 15 residues. V was pared by 5 bases and J by 3 bases, with 16 bases between. Here the CDR3 DNA reads TGTGCCAGCAGCCCTCCGGGGATGAGGGACTATGGCTACACCTTC. Its translation is CASSPPGMRDYGYTF.

V and J are TRBV18 and TRBJ1-2, with 7 bases aligning to TRBD1. CDR1 is KGHSH and CDR2 is LQKENI in the germline V gene. V trimming: 8 bases; J trimming: 8 bases; junction bases outside the gene matches: 11. The CDR3 spans 13 residues. In nucleotides, the CDR3 is TGTGCCAGCGAAAGACAGGGCTATCAGGGCTACACCTTC. It translates to CASERQGYQGYTF.

The genes are TRBV5-1 and TRBJ1-1; D not resolved. V lost 5 bases, J lost 4 bases, and 15 bases lay in between. Germline assignment: CDR1 SGHRS and CDR2 YFSETQ. This CDR3 is built from 14 residues. CDR3 protein: CASRRDHPGTEAFF. The CDR3 DNA reads TGCGCCAGCAGGCGTGACCATCCAGGCACTGAAGCTTTCTTT.

The V call is TRBV5-1, the J call TRBJ2-5; 8 bases are shared with TRBD1. Germline CDR1 is SGHRS and CDR2 is YFSETQ. This CDR3 is 15 amino acids long. V was clipped by 4 bases and J by 0 bases; unmatched bases: 5. The CDR3: CASSNGQGYQETQYF. For the CDR3, the DNA is TGCGCCAGCAGCAATGGACAGGGCTACCAAGAGACCCAGTACTTC.

This chain links TRBV27 with TRBJ2-4; TRBD1 might be the D (6 bases). CDR3 length: 14 amino acids. Trimming took 7 bases from V and 8 from J, leaving 18 bases between them. The germline CDR1 and CDR2 sequences are MNHEY and SMNVEV (reference sequence). The CDR3 coding sequence is TGTGCCAGCACCCCAGTGGGGGCTGGAGACATTCAGTACTTC. It is translated as CASTPVGAGDIQYF.

This chain uses TRBV15 with TRBJ2-3; TRBD2 matches 9 bases. This CDR3 has 16 residues. Germline CDR1 and CDR2: LNHNV and YYDKDF (reference sequence). V shed 3 bases, J shed 1 base, and the junction held 5 bases outside the gene matches. The CDR3 loop reads CATSSRTSVGTDTQYF. The CDR3 region has the DNA TGTGCCACCAGCAGCAGGACTAGCGTTGGCACAGATACGCAGTATTTT.

This clone was recorded once. The genes are TRBV7-6 and TRBJ2-3; D gene ambiguous. Germline V CDR1 and CDR2: SGHVS, FNYEAQ. This CDR3 spans 13 amino acids. V was cut by 5 bases and J by 1 base, with 7 bases left in between. The CDR3 spells CASSPSGTDTQYF. CDR3 sequence (DNA): TGTGCCAGCAGCCCAAGCGGCACAGATACGCAGTATTTT. Looking up the rest from reference TRBV7-6 and TRBJ2-3 gives the full variable domain: GAGVSQSPRYKVTKRGQDVALRCDPISGHVSLYWYRQALGQGPEFLTYFNYEAQQDKSGLPNDRFSAERPEGSISTLTIQRTEQRDSAMYRCASSPSGTDTQYFGPGTRLTVL.